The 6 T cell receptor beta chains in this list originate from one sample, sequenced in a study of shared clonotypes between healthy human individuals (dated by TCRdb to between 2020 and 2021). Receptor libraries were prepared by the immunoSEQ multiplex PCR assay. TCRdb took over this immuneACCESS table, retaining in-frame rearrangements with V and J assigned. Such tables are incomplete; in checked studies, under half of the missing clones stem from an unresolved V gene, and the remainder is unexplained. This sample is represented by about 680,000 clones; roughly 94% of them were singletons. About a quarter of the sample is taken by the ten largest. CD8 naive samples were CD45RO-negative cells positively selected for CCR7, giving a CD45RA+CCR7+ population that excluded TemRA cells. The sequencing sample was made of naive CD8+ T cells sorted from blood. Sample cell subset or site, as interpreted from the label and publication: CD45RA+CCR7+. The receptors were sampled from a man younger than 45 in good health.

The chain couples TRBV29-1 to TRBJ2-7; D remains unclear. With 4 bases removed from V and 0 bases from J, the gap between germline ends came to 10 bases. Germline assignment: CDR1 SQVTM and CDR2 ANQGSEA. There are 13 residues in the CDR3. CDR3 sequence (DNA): TGCAGCGTTGTGGCGGTGAGCTCCTACGAGCAGTACTTC. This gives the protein CSVVAVSSYEQYF.

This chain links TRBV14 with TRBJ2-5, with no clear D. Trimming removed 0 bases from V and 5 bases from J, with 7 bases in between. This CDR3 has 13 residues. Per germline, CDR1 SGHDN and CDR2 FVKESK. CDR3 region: CASSQDSWETQYF. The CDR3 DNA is TGTGCCAGCAGCCAAGACAGCTGGGAGACCCAGTACTTC. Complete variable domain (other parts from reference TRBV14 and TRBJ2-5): EAGVTQFPSHSVIEKGQTVTLRCDPISGHDNLYWYRRVMGKEIKFLLHFVKESKQDESGMPNNRFLAERTGGTYSTLKVQPAELEDSGVYFCASSQDSWETQYFGPGTRLLVL.

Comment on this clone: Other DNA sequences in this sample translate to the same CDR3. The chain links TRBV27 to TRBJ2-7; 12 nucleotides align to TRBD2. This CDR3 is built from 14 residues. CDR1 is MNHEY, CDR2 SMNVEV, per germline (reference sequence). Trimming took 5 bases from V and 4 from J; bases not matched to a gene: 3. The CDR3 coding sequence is TGTGCCAGCAGTCTAGCGGGAGGGCCGTACGAGCAGTACTTC. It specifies CASSLAGGPYEQYF.

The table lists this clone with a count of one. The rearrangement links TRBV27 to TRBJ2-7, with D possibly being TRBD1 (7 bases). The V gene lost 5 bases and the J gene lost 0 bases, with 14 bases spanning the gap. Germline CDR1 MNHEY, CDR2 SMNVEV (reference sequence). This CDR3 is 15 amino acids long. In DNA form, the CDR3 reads TGTGCCAGCAGTCCGGCGGGACAGTCCTCCTACGAGCAGTACTTC. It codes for CASSPAGQSSYEQYF.

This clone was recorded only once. The CDR3 sequence: CASSLAGTGPDTQYF. CDR3 in DNA: TGTGCCAGCAGCTTAGCGGGGACAGGGCCCGATACGCAGTATTTT. The chain carries TRBV7-9 and TRBJ2-3, with TRBD1 matching over 9 bases. This CDR3 spans 15 amino acids. Losses at the gene ends were 0 bases for V and 6 bases for J; bases not matched to a gene: 4. The germline V gene has CDR1 SEHNR and CDR2 FQNEAQ (reference sequence).

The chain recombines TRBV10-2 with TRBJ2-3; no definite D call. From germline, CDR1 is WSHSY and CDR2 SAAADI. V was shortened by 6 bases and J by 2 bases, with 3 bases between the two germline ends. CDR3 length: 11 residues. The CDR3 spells CASSDTDTQYF. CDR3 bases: TGCGCCAGCAGCGACACAGATACGCAGTATTTT.